One and the same sample provided the 5 T cell receptor beta chains below, sequenced in a study of PD-1 blockade in classical Hodgkin lymphoma. Assay used: immunoSEQ multiplex PCR; TCRdb lists only in-frame clones, some missing. The table shows around 24,000 clones, with approximately 67% occurring only once. All trial patients relapsed after autologous stem cell transplantation. The input for sequencing was peripheral blood mononuclear cells (PBMCs), taken before the second cycle of nivolumab. All receptors derive from a human donor with classical Hodgkin lymphoma.

The rearrangement links TRBV19 to TRBJ1-5; 10 nucleotides match TRBD1. The trim removed 6 bases at V and 5 bases at J, leaving 7 bases unmatched. This CDR3 contains 15 residues. In germline, CDR1 is LNHDA, CDR2 SQIVND (reference sequence). The CDR3 bases are TGTGCCAGTAGCCTCCGGGACAGGGGCTATCAGCCCCAGCATTTT. Its translation: CASSLRDRGYQPQHF.

The rearrangement uses TRBV28 and TRBJ1-5, with 9 nucleotides matching TRBD1. V lost 3 bases, J lost 4 bases, and 4 bases stayed unmatched. This CDR3 region has 15 residues. Per germline, CDR1 MDHEN and CDR2 SYDVKM. CDR3 sequence: CASSFWDRENQPQHF. CDR3 DNA sequence: TGTGCCAGCAGTTTTTGGGACAGGGAGAATCAGCCCCAGCATTTT.

This clone has more than one count but fewer than ten. The chain combines TRBV6-6 with TRBJ2-2; 7 bases fit TRBD1. Germline V CDR1 and CDR2: MNHNY, SVGAGI (reference sequence). The CDR3 has 15 residues. The J segment lost 7 bases and the V segment lost 0 bases, leaving 5 bases of the junction unmatched. The CDR3 protein is CASSYSGGAYGELFF. The CDR3 DNA reads TGTGCCAGCAGTTACTCAGGGGGCGCATACGGGGAGCTGTTTTTT.

V and J are TRBV6-5 and TRBJ1-3; D not certain. The CDR3 has 15 residues. Trimming left V 5 bases short and J 0 bases short, with 11 bases between. From germline, CDR1 is MNHEY and CDR2 SVGAGI. The CDR3 protein is CASSPYDRSGNTIYF. Here the CDR3 DNA reads TGTGCCAGCAGTCCGTATGATCGCTCTGGAAACACCATATATTTT.

This clone was seen only a few times. The chain links TRBV5-1 to TRBJ2-5; TRBD2 aligns across 9 bases. This CDR3 has 16 residues. The trim removed 0 bases at V and 2 bases at J, leaving 5 bases unmatched. Germline CDR1 is SGHRS and CDR2 is YFSETQ. CDR3 region: CASSLAGSGGQETQYF. The CDR3 DNA reads TGCGCCAGCAGCTTGGCGGGTAGCGGGGGACAAGAGACCCAGTACTTC.